This TCR beta chain comes out of a study of blood T cell repertoires in COVID-19. As for the study in general: Samples came from the United States, Italy and Spain, spanning acute and convalescent COVID-19. T cells, B-cell-depleted T cells, or PBMCs supplied cDNA or gDNA.

This clone was seen only once. Germline CDR1 reads LNHDA; CDR2 reads SQIVND (reference sequence). The CDR3 spans 17 residues. Deletions cut 5 bases from V and 2 bases from J, with 20 bases between. Recruits, aged about 18 to 90 years, lived in roughly 22 US areas. Categorization into cohorts depended on clinical history that participants reported. Here immunoSEQ multiplex PCR was the method, and the copy in TCRdb shows in-frame clones only, minus some. The sample has 150,000 to 200,000 clones, 87% seen once. The chain uses TRBV19 and TRBJ2-3, with a possible D match to TRBD1 (5 bases). Sequenced sample: PBMCs or T cells enriched from blood (not recorded which). This TCR was recovered from a human donor with acute COVID-19. The donor label of this sample is uncertain. Here the CDR3 reads CASSPESFSGLTDTQYF. CDR3 DNA sequence: TGTGCCAGTAGTCCGGAGAGTTTCTCAGGGCTCACAGATACGCAGTATTTT.